This T cell receptor (beta chain) was profiled in a study of blood T cell repertoires in COVID-19. Using immunoSEQ multiplex PCR, the repertoire was profiled, and TCRdb retains in-frame clones only, with some absent. Here the sample spans 95,000 to 150,000 clones, 75% to 90% being singletons. The TCR originated in a woman of 80 years or more with COVID-19, enrolled during active disease. What was sequenced was peripheral blood.

The CDR3 spells CASSSQGREKLFF. CDR3 coding DNA: TGTGCCAGCAGCTCCCAGGGGCGCGAAAAACTGTTTTTT. The J gene is TRBJ1-4, the V gene TRBV9; D possibly corresponds to TRBD1 (6 bases). The CDR3 totals 13 residues. Per the germline V gene, CDR1 is SGDLS and CDR2 is YYNGEE. V was pared by 4 bases and J by 8 bases, with 12 bases between.